One sample yielded the 14 T cell receptor beta chains listed below, sequenced in a study of blood T cell repertoires in COVID-19. The data were produced by immunoSEQ multiplex PCR, yet TCRdb's version contains in-frame clones alone and is incomplete. The sample records about 250,000 clones, just over 85% being singletons. Material: PBMCs or T cells enriched from blood (not recorded which). All receptors come from a man aged 35 to 55 who had recovered from COVID-19.

The J gene is TRBJ1-4, the V gene TRBV2; D possibly corresponds to TRBD1 (5 bases). CDR3 length: 16 residues. Looked up from germline, CDR1 is SNHLY and CDR2 is FYNNEI. The V and J ends lost 3 bases and 0 bases respectively, with 11 bases between them. The DNA for the CDR3 is TGTGCCAGCAGTGAGTGGGGCCTTGCAACTAATGAAAAACTGTTTTTT. This sequence encodes CASSEWGLATNEKLFF. The entire variable domain, with the rest obtained from reference TRBV2 and TRBJ1-4, is as follows: EPEVTQTPSHQVTQMGQEVILRCVPISNHLYFYWYRQILGQKVEFLVSFYNNEISEKSEIFDDQFSVERPDGSNFTLKIRSTKLEDSAMYFCASSEWGLATNEKLFFGSGTQLSVL.

This clone was counted once. J is TRBJ2-1 and V is TRBV6-6; 10 bases fit TRBD1. Trimming cost V 2 bases and J 2 bases; bases outside gene matches: 3. Germline assignment: CDR1 MNHNY and CDR2 SVGAGI (reference sequence). The CDR3 contains 16 residues. For the CDR3, the DNA is TGTGCCAGCAGTTACCAAGGACAGGGGGCCTACAATGAGCAGTTCTTC. Translating it yields CASSYQGQGAYNEQFF.

This chain joins TRBV19 and TRBJ2-1; 13 nucleotides line up with TRBD2. Germline values: CDR1 LNHDA, CDR2 SQIVND (reference sequence). Trimming removed 9 bases from V and 9 bases from J; junction bases left unmatched: 11. CDR3 length: 15 residues. The CDR3 loop is CASTMGLAGYGEQFF. CDR3 nucleotide sequence: TGTGCCAGCACCATGGGACTAGCGGGATACGGTGAGCAGTTCTTC.

This clone was observed a handful of times. The rearrangement uses TRBV6-5 and TRBJ1-2; possibly TRBD1 for D (5 bases). Trimming cost V 6 bases and J 2 bases, with 16 bases left between them. This CDR3 contains 15 residues. The V gene's germline CDR1 is MNHEY and CDR2 SVGAGI. The CDR3 DNA reads TGTGCCAGCAGGGGGGGGGACTGGGAAAACTATGGCTACACCTTC. Protein sequence: CASRGGDWENYGYTF.

The gene calls are TRBV7-2 and TRBJ1-2, with 8 bases aligning to TRBD1. V lost 7 bases and J lost 7; bases outside the gene matches: 8. The CDR3 loop spans 13 amino acids. The V gene's germline CDR1 is SGHTA and CDR2 FQGNSA. CDR3 DNA sequence: TGTGCCAGCAACCTCCAGGGGGCGGCTGGCTACACCTTC. This gives the protein CASNLQGAAGYTF.

V and J are TRBV27 and TRBJ2-7, with 7 bases aligning to TRBD1. Trimming removed 3 bases from V and 3 bases from J; junction bases left unmatched: 2. The CDR3 is 13 residues long. Per the germline V gene, CDR1 is MNHEY and CDR2 is SMNVEV (reference sequence). CDR3 protein: CASSFNRGYEQYF. In nucleotides, the CDR3 is TGTGCCAGCAGTTTTAACAGGGGCTACGAGCAGTACTTC.

The chain recombines TRBV7-2 with TRBJ1-1, with a tentative D call TRBD1 (6 bases). CDR1 SGHTA and CDR2 FQGNSA come from the germline V gene. The CDR3 length is 14 residues. V was shortened by 2 bases and J by 3 bases, with 10 bases between the two germline ends. The CDR3 protein is CASSLKGDYTEAFF. The CDR3 DNA reads as TGTGCCAGCAGCTTAAAGGGGGATTACACTGAAGCTTTCTTT.

The chain uses TRBV29-1 and TRBJ1-1; the D is unclear. This CDR3 comprises 11 residues. Per germline, CDR1 SQVTM and CDR2 ANQGSEA. With 4 bases removed from V and 0 bases from J, the gap between germline ends came to 3 bases. CDR3 region: CSVALNTEAFF. The DNA of the CDR3 is TGCAGCGTTGCCTTGAACACTGAAGCTTTCTTT.

The chain has TRBV5-1 and TRBJ2-5; tentative D call: TRBD2 (5 bases). In germline, CDR1 is SGHRS, CDR2 YFSETQ. V lost 4 bases, J lost 10 bases, and 23 bases lay in between. The CDR3 extends over 15 amino acids. The CDR3 reads CASSRSESPLAGQYF. Here the CDR3 DNA reads TGCGCCAGCAGCCGTAGCGAGTCGCCCCTGGCCGGCCAGTACTTC.

The gene calls are TRBV4-1 and TRBJ2-1; no clear D gene. Germline V CDR1 and CDR2: MGHRA, YSYEKL. Trimming pared 0 bases from V and 5 bases from J, leaving 8 bases between. This CDR3 is 14 amino acids long. The CDR3 sequence: CASSQEHLDNEQFF. The CDR3 DNA follows: TGCGCCAGCAGCCAAGAACATCTCGACAATGAGCAGTTCTTC.

The chain uses TRBV6-5 and TRBJ2-2, with D possibly being TRBD1 (6 bases). This CDR3 comprises 16 residues. Germline V lookup: CDR1 MNHEY, CDR2 SVGAGI. V was trimmed by 0 bases and J by 5 bases, leaving 13 bases between them. This CDR3 is CASSYSMGQPTGELFF. The CDR3 bases are TGTGCCAGCAGTTACTCCATGGGACAACCGACCGGGGAGCTGTTTTTT.

V usage is TRBV7-6 and J usage is TRBJ1-4; TRBD1 agrees at 9 bases. J was trimmed by 6 bases and V by 1 base; bases with no gene match: 3. Per germline, CDR1 SGHVS and CDR2 FNYEAQ. The CDR3 is made up of 15 amino acids. CDR3 coding DNA: TGTGCCAGCAGCTTAGGGGACAGGGTGTATGAAAAACTGTTTTTT. Translating it yields CASSLGDRVYEKLFF.

The J gene is TRBJ2-1, the V gene TRBV18, with 12 bases identical to TRBD2. With V trimmed by 3 bases and J by 6 bases, 6 bases remained unmatched. The CDR3 sequence is 16 residues long. Germline CDR1 KGHSH, CDR2 LQKENI. As DNA, the CDR3 is TGTGCCAGCTCACCCACAGCTAGCGGGAGGGTCAATGAGCAGTTCTTC. The encoded protein is CASSPTASGRVNEQFF.

The chain recombines TRBV11-2 with TRBJ1-1, with TRBD1 as a possible D gene (6 bases). CDR1 and CDR2 from the germline V gene are SGHAT and FQNNGV. V was cut by 6 bases and J by 10 bases, with 18 bases left in between. This CDR3 contains 13 residues. CDR3 sequence: CASSPSPLGAAFF. The CDR3, as DNA: TGTGCCAGCAGTCCCTCTCCTCTGGGGGCAGCTTTCTTT.